The clone carrying this T cell receptor beta chain came up many times. Its matching antigen is unknown. Time point here: longitudinal time-point 2. It was by 5'RACE with 10-nucleotide random UMIs that the cDNA was made. Every sequencing run generated over 180 million TCR-beta sequences from 15-18 subjects. TCRdb fed the 5' RACE reads into MiXCR, producing one record per CDR3 protein. This table has 50,000 or so distinct CDR3 sequences, around 12% appearing once. This sample was included in a study of neurological immune-mediated disorders. General study points: No sharing of CDR3 amino acid sequences was observed among expanded clones across subjects, suggesting private repertoires in all groups. Levels of TCR clonal expansion peaked in HTLV-1-associated myelopathy and reached their lowest in multiple sclerosis, under those of healthy controls.

This clonotype was obtained from a male donor with HTLV-1-associated myelopathy (HAM/TSP). Specimen: PBMCs.

CDR3 sequence: CSVVPPGGLAKNIQYF. The CDR3 nucleotides are TGCAGCGTTGTCCCTCCGGGAGGGCTAGCCAAAAACATTCAGTACTTC. The J gene is TRBJ2-4, the V gene TRBV29-1, with 8 nucleotides matching TRBD2. This CDR3 has 16 residues. Germline CDR1 SQVTM, CDR2 ANQGSEA. V was pared by 4 bases and J by 0 bases, with 8 bases of the junction left unmatched.